This T cell receptor beta chain was captured in a study of OX40 agonist ivuxolimab in advanced cancers. This clone was observed once. Measured with immunoSEQ multiplex PCR; TCRdb has only the in-frame clones, and not every one. The data hold under 90,000 clones, with about 80% observed a single time. There are 13 residues in the CDR3. Trimming took 5 bases from V and 6 from J; bases not matched to a gene: 1. Per germline, CDR1 MNHEY and CDR2 SVGAGI. This sequence was found in an adult with an advanced solid tumor such as melanoma, head and neck, liver or kidney cancer. The J gene is TRBJ1-4, the V gene TRBV6-5; 9 nucleotides agree with TRBD1. The specimen comprised CD4+ or CD8+ T cells sorted from blood, sampled in a trial of the OX40 agonist ivuxolimab. In DNA form, the CDR3 reads TGTGCCAGCAGTAGGGACAGGGATGAAAAACTGTTTTTT. It codes for CASSRDRDEKLFF.